The rows below give T cell receptor beta chains drawn from one sample of a study of CD8 T cells in Susac syndrome. TCRdb re-called the immunoSEQ multiplex PCR reads through MiXCR, storing one row per CDR3 protein. The sample contains about 400,000 distinct CDR3 sequences, approximately 85% of which appear only once. Sequencing was done on a sample of CD8+ T cells from PBMCs. The receptors shown here come from a human donor with multiple sclerosis. Each CDR3 is given without its conserved first and last residue. A D gene is named only where the DNA matches it firmly.

cdr3_aa	j_call	v_call	d_call
ASTTNGRLF	TRBJ2-1	TRBV2	-
AWSEGLSSYNEQF	TRBJ2-1	TRBV30	-
ASSLKVSNQPQH	TRBJ1-5	TRBV27	-
AISAESYEQY	TRBJ2-7	TRBV10-3	-
ASSPGTHGWNEQF	TRBJ2-1	TRBV28	-
ASSSTRDRSTDTQY	TRBJ2-3	TRBV11-1	TRBD1
AWNLKDRAWEKLF	TRBJ1-4	TRBV30	-
ASSQVGEPDETQY	TRBJ2-5	TRBV3-1	-
ASSFVAFNQPQH	TRBJ1-5	TRBV27	-
ASSWTSGNYGYT	TRBJ1-2	TRBV6-6	-
ASSSSRVTEAF	TRBJ1-1	TRBV27	-
ASTPSEGAYEQY	TRBJ2-7	TRBV6-1	-
ASSLKTGGMETQY	TRBJ2-5	TRBV7-2	TRBD1